A single T cell receptor beta chain is shown here with its context. Its antigen is not identified. Trimming pared 7 bases from V and 5 bases from J, leaving 12 bases between. The CDR3 is 13 amino acids. CDR1 and CDR2 (germline): MNHEY, SVGAGI. This table comes from immunoSEQ multiplex PCR, and its TCRdb copy is limited to in-frame clones, with some not included. The sample gives more than 150,000 clones, about 93% of which show up once; about 0.6% is in the top ten. The sample originates from a study of T cell responses to AZD1222 COVID-19 vaccine. The study's findings and limits: Once two AZD1222 doses were given, Spike-specific TCR breadth and depth went up. The sample set comprised mostly white British donors with more females, and clonal diversity was possibly underestimated. No day 14 peak samples; only post-peak repertoires were characterized. Seropositive AZD1222 recipients at baseline numbered only five or six.

This receptor was obtained from an adult in good health. V gene TRBV6-5 combines with J gene TRBJ2-1, with a weak D call TRBD1 (5 bases). The material was peripheral blood, obtained on day 0 of AZD1222 vaccination. CDR3 DNA sequence: TGTGCCAGCAAGGGGCGGATGCACAATGAGCAGTTCTTC. Amino acids: CASKGRMHNEQFF.